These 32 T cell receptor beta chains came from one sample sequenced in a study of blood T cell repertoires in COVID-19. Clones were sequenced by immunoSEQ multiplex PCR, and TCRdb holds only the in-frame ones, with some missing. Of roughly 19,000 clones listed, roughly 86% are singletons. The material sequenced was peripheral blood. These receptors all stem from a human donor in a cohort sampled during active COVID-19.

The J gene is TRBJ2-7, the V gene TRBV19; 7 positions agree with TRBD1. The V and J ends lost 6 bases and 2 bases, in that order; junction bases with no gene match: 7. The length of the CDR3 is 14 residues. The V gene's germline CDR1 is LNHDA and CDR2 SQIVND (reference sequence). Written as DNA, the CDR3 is TGTGCCAGTAGGACCGGGACAGTACCCTACGAGCAGTACTTC. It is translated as CASRTGTVPYEQYF.

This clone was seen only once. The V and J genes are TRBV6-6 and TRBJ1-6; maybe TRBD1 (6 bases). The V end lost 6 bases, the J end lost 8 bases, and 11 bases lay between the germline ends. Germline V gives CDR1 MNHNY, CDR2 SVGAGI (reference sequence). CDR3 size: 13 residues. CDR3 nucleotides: TGTGCCAGCAGCGAAAGACAGGATTCACCCCTCCACTTT. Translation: CASSERQDSPLHF.

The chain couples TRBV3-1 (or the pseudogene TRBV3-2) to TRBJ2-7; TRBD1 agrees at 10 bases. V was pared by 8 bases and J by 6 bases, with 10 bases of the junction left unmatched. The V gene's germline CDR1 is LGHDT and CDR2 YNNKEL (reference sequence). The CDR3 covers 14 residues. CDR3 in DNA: TGTGCCAGCGGTTCCGGGACAGGGGTTTTCGAGCAGTACTTC. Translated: CASGSGTGVFEQYF.

CDR3 residues: CASSQGQGANNEQFF. The CDR3 DNA follows: TGCGCCAGCAGCCAAGGACAGGGGGCTAACAATGAGCAGTTCTTC. The chain carries TRBV4-1 and TRBJ2-1; 10 bases are a match to TRBD1. The CDR3 length is 15 residues. Looked up from germline, CDR1 is MGHRA and CDR2 is YSYEKL. The J segment lost 5 bases and the V segment lost 1 base, leaving 2 bases of the junction unmatched.

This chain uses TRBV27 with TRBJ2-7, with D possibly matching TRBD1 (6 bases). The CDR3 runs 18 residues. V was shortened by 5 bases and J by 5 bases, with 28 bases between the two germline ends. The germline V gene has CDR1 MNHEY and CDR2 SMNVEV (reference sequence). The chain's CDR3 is CASSPLLTGQRLLHEQYF. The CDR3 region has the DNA TGTGCCAGCAGTCCACTCCTGACAGGCCAAAGGTTGCTTCACGAGCAGTACTTC.

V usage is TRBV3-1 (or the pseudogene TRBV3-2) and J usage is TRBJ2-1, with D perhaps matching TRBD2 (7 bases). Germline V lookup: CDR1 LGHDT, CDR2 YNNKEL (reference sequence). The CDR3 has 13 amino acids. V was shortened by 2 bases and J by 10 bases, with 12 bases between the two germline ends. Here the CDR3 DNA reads TGTGCCAGCAGCCAATGGGGGGGCGAGGAGCAGTTCTTC. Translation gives CASSQWGGEEQFF.

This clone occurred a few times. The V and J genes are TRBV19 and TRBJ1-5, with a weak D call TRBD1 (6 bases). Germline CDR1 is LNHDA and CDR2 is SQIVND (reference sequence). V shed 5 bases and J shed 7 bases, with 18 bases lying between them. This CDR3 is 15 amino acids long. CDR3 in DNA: TGTGCCAGTAGTTTGGACAGAGACTCGGGGCAGCCCCAGCATTTT. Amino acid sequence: CASSLDRDSGQPQHF.

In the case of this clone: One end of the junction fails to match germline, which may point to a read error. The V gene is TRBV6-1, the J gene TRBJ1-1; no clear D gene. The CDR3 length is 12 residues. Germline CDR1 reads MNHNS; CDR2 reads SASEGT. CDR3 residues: CASSEAFTETFF. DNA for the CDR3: TGTGCCAGCAGTGAAGCCTTCACTGAAACTTTCTTT.

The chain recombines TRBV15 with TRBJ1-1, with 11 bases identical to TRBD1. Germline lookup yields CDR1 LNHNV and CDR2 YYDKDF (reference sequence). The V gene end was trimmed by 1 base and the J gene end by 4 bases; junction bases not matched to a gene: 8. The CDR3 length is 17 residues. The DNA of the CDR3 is TGTGCCACCAGCAGAGGAAGGAGCGGGACAGGGGGCACTGAAGCTTTCTTT. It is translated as CATSRGRSGTGGTEAFF.

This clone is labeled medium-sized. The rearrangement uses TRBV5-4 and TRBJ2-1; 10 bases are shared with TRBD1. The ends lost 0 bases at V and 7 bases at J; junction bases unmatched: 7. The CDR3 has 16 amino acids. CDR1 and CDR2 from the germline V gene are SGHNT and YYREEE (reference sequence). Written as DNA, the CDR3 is TGTGCCAGCAGCTTGGAGGGGACAGGGGTGGGTAATGAGCAGTTCTTC. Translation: CASSLEGTGVGNEQFF.

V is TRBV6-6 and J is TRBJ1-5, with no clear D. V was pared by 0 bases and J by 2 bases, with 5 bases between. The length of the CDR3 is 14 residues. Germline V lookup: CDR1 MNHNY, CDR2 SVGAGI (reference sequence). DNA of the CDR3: TGTGCCAGCAGTTACTCGCAGGGCAATCAGCCCCAGCATTTT. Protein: CASSYSQGNQPQHF.

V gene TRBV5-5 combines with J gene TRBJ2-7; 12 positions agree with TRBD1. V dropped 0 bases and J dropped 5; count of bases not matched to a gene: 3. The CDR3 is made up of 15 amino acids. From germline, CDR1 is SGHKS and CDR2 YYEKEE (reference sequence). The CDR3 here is CASSLAGTGGHEQYF. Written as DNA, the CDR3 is TGTGCCAGCAGCTTGGCCGGGACAGGGGGCCACGAGCAGTACTTC.

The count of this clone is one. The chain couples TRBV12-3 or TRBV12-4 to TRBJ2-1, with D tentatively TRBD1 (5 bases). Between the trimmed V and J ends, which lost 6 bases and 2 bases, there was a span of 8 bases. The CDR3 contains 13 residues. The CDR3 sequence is CASRDSAYNEQFF. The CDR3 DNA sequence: TGTGCCAGCAGAGACAGCGCCTACAATGAGCAGTTCTTC.

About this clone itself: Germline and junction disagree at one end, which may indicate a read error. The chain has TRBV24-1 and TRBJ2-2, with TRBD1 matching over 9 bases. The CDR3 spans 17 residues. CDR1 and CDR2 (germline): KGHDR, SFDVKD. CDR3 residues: CATSDPSGTGKTGELFF. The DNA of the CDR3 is TGTGCCACCAGTGATCCCTCCGGGACAGGGAAGACCGGAGAGCTGTTTTTT.

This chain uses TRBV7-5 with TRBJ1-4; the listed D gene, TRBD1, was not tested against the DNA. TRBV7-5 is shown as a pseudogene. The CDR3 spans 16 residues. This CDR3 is CARSLEPGQINEKLFF. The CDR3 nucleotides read TGTGCCAGAAGCTTAGAGCCGGGACAGATCAATGAAAAACTGTTTTTT.

This CDR3 reads CASGLGLASSSYNEQFF. CDR3 bases: TGTGCTAGTGGCCTGGGACTAGCCTCAAGCTCCTACAATGAGCAGTTCTTC. This chain joins TRBV12-5 and TRBJ2-1; 9 bases are shared with TRBD2. V lost 6 bases and J lost 0; bases outside the gene matches: 9. Per germline, CDR1 LGHNT and CDR2 FRNRAP. CDR3 size: 17 residues.

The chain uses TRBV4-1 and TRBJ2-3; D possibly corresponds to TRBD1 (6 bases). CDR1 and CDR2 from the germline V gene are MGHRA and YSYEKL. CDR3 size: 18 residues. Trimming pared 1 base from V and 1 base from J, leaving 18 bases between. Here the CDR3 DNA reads TGCGCCAGCAGCCAAGGCCCCGCAGGGGACCCCCGCACAGATACGCAGTATTTT. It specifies CASSQGPAGDPRTDTQYF.

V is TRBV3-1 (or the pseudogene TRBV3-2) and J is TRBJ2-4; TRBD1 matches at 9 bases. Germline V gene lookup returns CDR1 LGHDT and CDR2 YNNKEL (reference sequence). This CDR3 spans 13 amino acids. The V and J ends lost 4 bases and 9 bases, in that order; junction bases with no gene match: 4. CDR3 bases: TGTGCCAGCAGCCTACGACAGGGGGGCATTCAGTACTTC. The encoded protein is CASSLRQGGIQYF.

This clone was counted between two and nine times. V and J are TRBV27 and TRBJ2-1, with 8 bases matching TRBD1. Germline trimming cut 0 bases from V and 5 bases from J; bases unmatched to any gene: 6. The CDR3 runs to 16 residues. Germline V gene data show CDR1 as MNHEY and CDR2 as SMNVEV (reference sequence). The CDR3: CASSLSQGARDNEQFF. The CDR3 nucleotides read TGTGCCAGCAGTTTATCTCAGGGGGCTCGCGACAATGAGCAGTTCTTC.

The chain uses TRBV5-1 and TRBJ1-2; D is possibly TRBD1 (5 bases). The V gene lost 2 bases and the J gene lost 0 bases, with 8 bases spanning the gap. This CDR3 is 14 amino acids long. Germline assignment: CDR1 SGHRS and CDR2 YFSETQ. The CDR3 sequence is CASSLAGTNYGYTF. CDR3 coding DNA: TGCGCCAGCAGCTTAGCAGGGACTAACTATGGCTACACCTTC.

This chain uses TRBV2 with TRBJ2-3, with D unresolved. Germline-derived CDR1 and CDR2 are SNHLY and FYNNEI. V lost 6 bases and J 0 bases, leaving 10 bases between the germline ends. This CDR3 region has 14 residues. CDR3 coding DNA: TGTGCCAGCAGGGTCTTGACTAGCACAGATACGCAGTATTTT. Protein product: CASRVLTSTDTQYF.

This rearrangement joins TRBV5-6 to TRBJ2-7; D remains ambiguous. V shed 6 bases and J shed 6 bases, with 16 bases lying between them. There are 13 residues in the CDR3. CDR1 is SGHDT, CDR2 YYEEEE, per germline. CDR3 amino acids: CASTEQLGVEQYF. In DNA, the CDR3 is TGTGCCAGCACCGAGCAGTTGGGCGTCGAGCAGTACTTC.

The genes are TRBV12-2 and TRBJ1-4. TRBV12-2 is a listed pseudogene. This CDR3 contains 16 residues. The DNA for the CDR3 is TGTGCAAGTCGCTCGTTCCTTTGTTTAACCGGGGAAAAACTGTTTTTT. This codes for CASRSFLCLTGEKLFF.

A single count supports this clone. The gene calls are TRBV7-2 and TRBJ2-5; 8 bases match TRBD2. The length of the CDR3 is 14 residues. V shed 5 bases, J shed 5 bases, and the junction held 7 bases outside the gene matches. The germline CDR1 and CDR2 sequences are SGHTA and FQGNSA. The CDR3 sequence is CASSAGTSRETQYF. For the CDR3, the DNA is TGTGCCAGCAGCGCAGGGACTAGTCGGGAGACCCAGTACTTC.

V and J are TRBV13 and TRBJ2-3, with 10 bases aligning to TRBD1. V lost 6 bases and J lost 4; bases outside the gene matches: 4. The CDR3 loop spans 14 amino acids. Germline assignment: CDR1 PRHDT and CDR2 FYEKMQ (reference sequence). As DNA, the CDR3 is TGTGCCAGCAGTTCGACAGGGGGCGCAGATACGCAGTATTTT. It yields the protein CASSSTGGADTQYF.

CDR3 amino acids: CASSPNDIANYGYTF. CDR3 DNA sequence: TGCGCCAGCAGCCCGAATGATATAGCTAACTATGGCTACACCTTC. The V and J genes are TRBV4-1 and TRBJ1-2; no definite D call. Per the germline V gene, CDR1 is MGHRA and CDR2 is YSYEKL. With 4 bases removed from V and 0 bases from J, the gap between germline ends came to 12 bases. This CDR3 contains 15 residues.

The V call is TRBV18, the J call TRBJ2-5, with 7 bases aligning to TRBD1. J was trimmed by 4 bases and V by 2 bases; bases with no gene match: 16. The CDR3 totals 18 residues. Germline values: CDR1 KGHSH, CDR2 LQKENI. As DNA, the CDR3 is TGTGCCAGCTCACCAGCGACAGGGAATCGTCGTTTAGGAGAGACCCAGTACTTC. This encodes CASSPATGNRRLGETQYF.

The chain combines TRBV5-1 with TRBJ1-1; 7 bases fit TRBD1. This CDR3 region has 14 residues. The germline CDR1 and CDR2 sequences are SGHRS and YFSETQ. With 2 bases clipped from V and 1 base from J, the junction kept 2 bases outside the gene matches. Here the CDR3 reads CASSLDRANTEAFF. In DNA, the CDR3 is TGCGCCAGCAGCTTAGACAGGGCGAACACTGAAGCTTTCTTT.

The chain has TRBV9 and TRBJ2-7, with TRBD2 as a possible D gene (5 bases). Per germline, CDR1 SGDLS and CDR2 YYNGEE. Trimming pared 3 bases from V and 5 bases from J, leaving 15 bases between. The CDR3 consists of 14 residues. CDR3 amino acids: CASSAPTGLDEQYF. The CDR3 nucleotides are TGTGCCAGCAGCGCCCCGACGGGGTTGGACGAGCAGTACTTC.

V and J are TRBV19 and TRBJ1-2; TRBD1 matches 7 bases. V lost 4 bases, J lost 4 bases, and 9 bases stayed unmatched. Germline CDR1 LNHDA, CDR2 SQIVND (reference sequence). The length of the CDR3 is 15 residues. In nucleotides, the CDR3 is TGTGCCAGTAGTAACGTCCAGGGGGTTATCTATGGCTACACCTTC. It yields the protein CASSNVQGVIYGYTF.

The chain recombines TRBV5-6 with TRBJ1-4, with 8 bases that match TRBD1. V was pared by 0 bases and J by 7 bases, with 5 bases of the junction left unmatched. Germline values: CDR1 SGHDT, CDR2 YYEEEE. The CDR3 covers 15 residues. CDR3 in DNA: TGTGCCAGCAGCTTGGGGGACAGGAGAGGTGAAAAACTGTTTTTT. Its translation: CASSLGDRRGEKLFF.

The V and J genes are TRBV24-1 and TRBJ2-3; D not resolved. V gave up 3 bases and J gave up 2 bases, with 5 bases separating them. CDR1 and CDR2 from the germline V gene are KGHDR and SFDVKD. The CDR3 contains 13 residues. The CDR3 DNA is TGTGCCACCAGTGATCTCCTCACAGATACGCAGTATTTT. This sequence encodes CATSDLLTDTQYF.